Below, 14 T cell receptor beta chains from the same sample are listed, as sequenced in a study of T cells expressing NK-cell markers. After re-calling the 5' RACE reads, TCRdb lists one entry per CDR3 protein, DNA absent. The repertoire table contains over 650 distinct CDR3 sequences. Sequencing was performed on blood T cells: a sorted CD56 or NKG2C T cell subset, CD4+ or CD8+ T cells, or bulk PBMC T cells (not recorded which). The receptor source for this set is a woman between 50 and 59 years old in good health.

This clonotype is hyperexpanded by frequency. The V and J genes are TRBV20-1 and TRBJ2-1; the TCRdb call, TRBD2, lacks DNA for checking. The CDR3 contains 13 residues. Germline V lookup: CDR1 DFQATT, CDR2 SNEGSKA (reference sequence). CDR3 amino acids: CSAPSGGYNEQFF.

According to its frequency, this clonotype is large (0.1 to 1%). The J gene is TRBJ2-5, the V gene TRBV5-1. In germline, CDR1 is SGHRS, CDR2 YFSETQ. The CDR3 runs to 13 residues. The CDR3 region is CASSLEPQETQYF.

Frequency places this clonotype as medium-sized (0.01 to 0.1%). The rearrangement links TRBV6-4 to TRBJ2-1; the TCRdb D gene call, TRBD1, has no DNA to confirm it. The CDR3 is 15 residues long. Germline lookup yields CDR1 MRHNA and CDR2 SNTAGT. Here the CDR3 reads CASSPRGSSYNEQFF.

This clonotype is classed as medium-sized (0.01 to 0.1%) by frequency. The chain couples TRBV4-1 to TRBJ1-2. The germline V gene has CDR1 MGHRA and CDR2 YSYEKL. The CDR3 runs to 15 residues. CDR3 loop: CASSQVSQANYGYTF.

In terms of frequency, this clonotype is medium-sized. V usage is TRBV25-1 and J usage is TRBJ2-5; TCRdb reports TRBD2, a call that lacks DNA to check it against. Germline V gene data show CDR1 as MGHDK and CDR2 as SYGVNS. This CDR3 region has 14 residues. Here the CDR3 reads CASQGTSDIETQYF.

This clonotype shows up as medium-sized by frequency. This chain connects TRBV20-1 to TRBJ2-1; TCRdb's D gene call, TRBD2, goes unchecked for lack of DNA. The CDR3 covers 14 residues. Germline CDR1 is DFQATT and CDR2 is SNEGSKA (reference sequence). The CDR3 loop is CSARTSGRAGEQFF.

By frequency, this clonotype registers medium-sized. The genes are TRBV20-1 and TRBJ2-2. Germline V gene lookup returns CDR1 DFQATT and CDR2 SNEGSKA (reference sequence). The CDR3 has 14 residues. The CDR3 here is CSAREGGNTGELFF.

This clonotype counts as medium-sized by frequency. The V and J genes are TRBV5-1 and TRBJ2-3; TCRdb lists TRBD2, though no DNA is available to test this call. CDR3 size: 15 residues. Germline V lookup: CDR1 SGHRS, CDR2 YFSETQ. The CDR3 loop reads CASSPWERVRDTQYF.

The V call is TRBV27, the J call TRBJ2-2; without DNA, the TCRdb call of TRBD1 cannot be checked. This CDR3 has 14 amino acids. Germline lookup yields CDR1 MNHEY and CDR2 SMNVEV (reference sequence). The CDR3: CASTLTGGPGELFF.

Its frequency marks this clonotype as large. This sequence joins TRBV20-1 and TRBJ2-1; the TCRdb D gene call, TRBD2, has no DNA to confirm it. This CDR3 has 15 residues. CDR1 is DFQATT, CDR2 SNEGSKA, per germline (reference sequence). This chain's CDR3 is CSARDIQRENNEQFF.

According to its frequency, this clonotype is medium-sized. This chain connects TRBV7-9 to TRBJ1-3; TCRdb's D call, TRBD1, is unchecked because there is no DNA. Germline lookup yields CDR1 SEHNR and CDR2 FQNEAQ (reference sequence). This CDR3 contains 14 residues. The CDR3 reads CASSAAGVGNTIYF.

This clonotype shows up as medium-sized (0.01 to 0.1%) by frequency. V and J are TRBV7-9 and TRBJ2-3; TCRdb's D call, TRBD1, is unchecked because there is no DNA. This CDR3 contains 14 residues. CDR1 and CDR2 from the germline V gene are SEHNR and FQNEAQ (reference sequence). CDR3 amino acids: CASSSGTGVGTQYF.

This clonotype is labeled medium-sized based on frequency. This chain connects TRBV20-1 to TRBJ2-5; the TCRdb call, TRBD1, lacks DNA for checking. Per the germline V gene, CDR1 is DFQATT and CDR2 is SNEGSKA (reference sequence). The CDR3 length is 11 residues. This CDR3 reads CSATDRETQYF.

This clonotype registers medium-sized by frequency. The chain employs TRBV19 and TRBJ2-7; the D gene TCRdb calls, TRBD2, cannot be checked with no DNA. The CDR3 extends over 14 amino acids. Germline CDR1 and CDR2: LNHDA and SQIVND (reference sequence). The CDR3: CASRGTSETYEQYF.